The entry below describes one TCR beta chain. The antigen remains unidentified. The sample is drawn from a study of cytomegalovirus exposure and HLA in healthy donors. Study-wide background: Drawn from HLA-typed donors, approximately 85 million unique TCRs were held in an early data release. General study findings and limits: Overall, about 160 TCR beta chains were annotated as cytomegalovirus-associated.

PCR involved 60 Vbeta and 13 Jbeta primers. Per the study methods: In a later analysis, roughly 11 million of 75 million to 85 million unique beta chains occurred in at least two donors. This table comes from immunoSEQ multiplex PCR, and its TCRdb copy is limited to in-frame clones, with some not included. The DNA was the basis for D and trimming; V, J and clone size are from that table. The data contain 150,000 to 200,000 clones, just under 80% of them seen just once; the ten biggest clones take up roughly 6%. Germline CDR1 MNHNY, CDR2 SVGAGI (reference sequence). The CDR3 has 16 residues. V lost 2 bases, J lost 0 bases, and 2 bases stayed unmatched.

The sample was PBMCs. The chain uses TRBV6-6 and TRBJ1-4; TRBD1 agrees at 8 bases. The sequence was collected from a woman aged 25 to 45 in good health and CMV-seropositive. CDR3 residues: CASSYQQGATNEKLFF. In DNA form, the CDR3 reads TGTGCCAGCAGTTACCAACAGGGGGCAACTAATGAAAAACTGTTTTTT.